These T cell receptor beta chains were read from a single sample in a study of molecular identifiers for immune sequencing clone quantification. Each CDR3 protein gets one entry after TCRdb re-called the PCR reads with MiXCR. Of over 85,000 distinct CDR3 sequences in the sample, about 23% are singletons; the top ten hold 0.78%. Material for sequencing was naive CD8+ T cells from blood, with Jurkat cell RNA spiked in. These receptors came from a human donor in good health. Some libraries in this study had Jurkat cell RNA spiked in. The CDR3 runs from the conserved cysteine through the conserved F or W. Each record gives: D gene, J gene, V gene, clone size, CDR3 DNA, CDR3 protein. A D gene is named only where the DNA matches it firmly. Clone size, where shown, is once, few, many, or a class for clones that have expanded.

d_call: -
j_call: TRBJ2-2
v_call: TRBV5-3
clone_size: -
cdr3_nt: TGTGCCAGCAGCTTGAGGTCAGGGCCCGGGGAGCTGTTTTTT
cdr3_aa: CASSLRSGPGELFF

d_call: -
j_call: TRBJ1-5
v_call: TRBV6-2/TRBV6-3
clone_size: -
cdr3_nt: TGTGCCAGCAGTCATTGGCAGGGGCCCAGGACTACGCAGCCCCAGCATTTT
cdr3_aa: CASSHWQGPRTTQPQHF

d_call: -
j_call: TRBJ2-1
v_call: TRBV7-9
clone_size: -
cdr3_nt: TGTGCCAGCAGCTCCCTCGTCGAGCGGCGACTGACACAAGAGACCCAGTTCTTC
cdr3_aa: CASSSLVERRLTQETQFF

d_call: TRBD1
j_call: TRBJ2-3
v_call: TRBV7-9
clone_size: many
cdr3_nt: TGTGCCAGCAGCTCCCGACAGGGAGACACAGATACGCAGTATTTT
cdr3_aa: CASSSRQGDTDTQYF

d_call: -
j_call: TRBJ2-7
v_call: TRBV4-3
clone_size: few
cdr3_nt: TGCGCCAGCAGCCTGTACCTCGTAAACGAGCAGTACTTC
cdr3_aa: CASSLYLVNEQYF

d_call: -
j_call: TRBJ2-3
v_call: TRBV6-5
clone_size: many
cdr3_nt: TGTGCCAGCAGTTACGAGGTGGGGGGAACAGATACGCAGTATTTT
cdr3_aa: CASSYEVGGTDTQYF

d_call: TRBD1
j_call: TRBJ1-2
v_call: TRBV29-1
clone_size: many
cdr3_nt: TGCAGCGTTGCCCGGACAGGAGGCTACACCTTC
cdr3_aa: CSVARTGGYTF

d_call: -
j_call: TRBJ1-4
v_call: TRBV7-2
clone_size: few
cdr3_nt: TGTGCCAGCAGTTACCGAGCGGGCAGGGATTTTGATGCTAATGAAAAACTGTTTTTT
cdr3_aa: CASSYRAGRDFDANEKLFF

d_call: -
j_call: TRBJ2-2
v_call: TRBV4-2
clone_size: -
cdr3_nt: TGTGCCAGCAGCCCGCGAGTGGGCACCGGGGAGCTGTTTTTT
cdr3_aa: CASSPRVGTGELFF

d_call: TRBD1
j_call: TRBJ2-1
v_call: TRBV19
clone_size: -
cdr3_nt: TGTGCCAGTAGTATAGGAGACAGGGCCCTCTACAATGAGCAGTTCTTC
cdr3_aa: CASSIGDRALYNEQFF

d_call: -
j_call: TRBJ2-7
v_call: TRBV10-1
clone_size: many
cdr3_nt: TGCGCCAGCAGCAATGTGCTAGAATACGAGCAGTACTTC
cdr3_aa: CASSNVLEYEQYF

d_call: -
j_call: TRBJ1-5
v_call: TRBV12-5
clone_size: few
cdr3_nt: TGTGCTAGTGGTTTGGTCCGCCCGCCCCAGCATTTT
cdr3_aa: CASGLVRPPQHF

d_call: -
j_call: TRBJ2-7
v_call: TRBV29-1
clone_size: -
cdr3_nt: TGCAGCGTTGAGTGGGTTGGGGACAACTCCTACGAGCAGTACTTC
cdr3_aa: CSVEWVGDNSYEQYF

d_call: -
j_call: TRBJ1-5
v_call: TRBV7-8
clone_size: many
cdr3_nt: TGTGCCAGCAGCTACACCCGGGGGCTTGAAGGCAATCAGCCCCAGCATTTT
cdr3_aa: CASSYTRGLEGNQPQHF

d_call: TRBD2
j_call: TRBJ2-5
v_call: TRBV12-3/TRBV12-4
clone_size: -
cdr3_nt: TGTGCCAGCAGTGGGACTAGCGGGGGGGCCGGTCAAGAGACCCAGTACTTC
cdr3_aa: CASSGTSGGAGQETQYF

d_call: TRBD1
j_call: TRBJ2-5
v_call: TRBV7-6
clone_size: many
cdr3_nt: TGTGCCAGCAGCCGCCTACAGGGGCTTAAGGAGACCCAGTACTTC
cdr3_aa: CASSRLQGLKETQYF

d_call: -
j_call: TRBJ2-7
v_call: TRBV30
clone_size: -
cdr3_nt: TGTGCCTGGAGACCGGGACACCCAAAGTGCGAGCAGTACTTC
cdr3_aa: CAWRPGHPKCEQYF

d_call: TRBD2
j_call: TRBJ2-5
v_call: TRBV4-3
clone_size: few
cdr3_nt: TGCGCCAGCAGCCAAGATACACTAGCGGGAGCCGAAGAGACCCAGCACTTC
cdr3_aa: CASSQDTLAGAEETQHF

d_call: TRBD2
j_call: TRBJ2-5
v_call: TRBV7-9
clone_size: many
cdr3_nt: TGTGCCAGCAGCACCCGGACTAGCGGGGCTGAGACCCAGTACTTC
cdr3_aa: CASSTRTSGAETQYF

d_call: TRBD1
j_call: TRBJ1-1
v_call: TRBV12-3/TRBV12-4
clone_size: few
cdr3_nt: TGTGCCAGCAGTTTTTCAGGGGGTAGGAACACTGAAGCTTTCTTT
cdr3_aa: CASSFSGGRNTEAFF

d_call: -
j_call: TRBJ1-6
v_call: TRBV4-3
clone_size: -
cdr3_nt: TGCGCCAGCAGCCACGCGGCGGACAGAAATTCACCCCTCCACTTT
cdr3_aa: CASSHAADRNSPLHF

d_call: TRBD2
j_call: TRBJ2-1
v_call: TRBV29-1
clone_size: many
cdr3_nt: TGCAGCGTTGAGGAGCGGGACCGCCTGGGGGATGAGCAGTTCTTC
cdr3_aa: CSVEERDRLGDEQFF

d_call: -
j_call: TRBJ1-5
v_call: TRBV4-1
clone_size: once
cdr3_nt: TGCGCCAGCAGTTGGGACTTGAATCAGCCCCCGCATTTT
cdr3_aa: CASSWDLNQPPHF

d_call: -
j_call: TRBJ1-1
v_call: TRBV19
clone_size: few
cdr3_nt: TGTGCCAGTACCCCATATATAGGGTTAAACACTGAAGCTTTCTTT
cdr3_aa: CASTPYIGLNTEAFF

d_call: TRBD2
j_call: TRBJ2-3
v_call: TRBV7-9
clone_size: few
cdr3_nt: TGTGCCAGCAGCTTAGTTCGCGGCGGGGGAGCGGATACGCAGTATTTT
cdr3_aa: CASSLVRGGGADTQYF

d_call: -
j_call: TRBJ2-5
v_call: TRBV5-1
clone_size: -
cdr3_nt: TGCGCCAGCAGCTCGGACGGGGTAGGGGAGACCCAGTACTTC
cdr3_aa: CASSSDGVGETQYF

d_call: TRBD2
j_call: TRBJ2-3
v_call: TRBV9
clone_size: many
cdr3_nt: TGTGCCAGCAGCGTAGGACTAGCGGGCACAGATACGCAGTATTTT
cdr3_aa: CASSVGLAGTDTQYF

d_call: -
j_call: TRBJ2-3
v_call: TRBV3-1
clone_size: -
cdr3_nt: TGTGCCAGCAGCAGGGGGTCTCGCACAGATACGCAGTATTTT
cdr3_aa: CASSRGSRTDTQYF

d_call: -
j_call: TRBJ1-1
v_call: TRBV6-5
clone_size: many
cdr3_nt: TGTGCCAGCAGTTACTCGAGAGGGGTTGATGAAGCTTTCTTT
cdr3_aa: CASSYSRGVDEAFF

d_call: -
j_call: TRBJ1-2
v_call: TRBV7-6
clone_size: -
cdr3_nt: TGTGCCAGCAGCCCCTCAAATAACTATGGCTACACCTTC
cdr3_aa: CASSPSNNYGYTF

d_call: -
j_call: TRBJ1-6
v_call: TRBV4-3
clone_size: -
cdr3_nt: TGCGCCAGCAGCCAAGATGCGGCCTCTGGTTCACCCCTCCACTTT
cdr3_aa: CASSQDAASGSPLHF